Each of the 4 T cell receptor beta chains below was sequenced from the same sample in a study of regulatory T cells in long-lasting Graves disease. For TCR beta, libraries came from iRepertoire HTBI primers and Arm-PCR of CDR3 regions. In TCRdb, the multiplex PCR reads were re-called with MiXCR into one record per CDR3 protein. Altogether hundreds of thousands of distinct CDR3 sequences are present, 16% being singletons, with the ten largest covering roughly 27%. Stated time point: newly diagnosed GD, antithyroid drugs for less than 3 months. The TCR library was prepared using RNA isolated from PBMCs. These same data were also listed under a study on T cells in Graves' hyperthyroidism and ophthalmopathy.

This material consisted of peripheral blood mononuclear cells (PBMCs), taken at new diagnosis, from a patient treated with antithyroid drugs. The receptors originated from a man between 35 and 55 years old with Graves disease.

As to this clonotype: This sequence may be a read error, since a much larger clone differs from it by one base. The gene calls are TRBV28 and TRBJ1-2; perhaps TRBD1 as D (5 bases). The germline V and J ends were trimmed by 3 bases and 2 bases, with 7 bases remaining between them. The CDR3 covers 13 residues. Germline V gene lookup returns CDR1 MDHEN and CDR2 SYDVKM. This CDR3 is CASSLPGNYGYTF. CDR3 coding DNA: TGTGCCAGCAGTTTGCCAGGGAACTATGGCTACACCTTC.

This clonotype was observed many times. The chain uses TRBV20-1 and TRBJ2-7; D perhaps matches TRBD1 (5 bases). Trimming cost V 3 bases and J 2 bases, with 11 bases left between them. Germline V gives CDR1 DFQATT, CDR2 SNEGSKA (reference sequence). The CDR3 is 13 amino acids. CDR3 bases: TGCAGTGCTAGGGGCGCAGGGCCCTACGAGCAGTACTTC. Its protein product is CSARGAGPYEQYF.

This clonotype was seen more than once but under ten times. The J gene is TRBJ2-3, the V gene TRBV5-6, with 7 bases matching TRBD2. The CDR3 totals 17 residues. Germline CDR1 is SGHDT and CDR2 is YYEEEE. J lost 0 bases, V lost 0 bases, and 7 bases had no gene match. CDR3 nucleotides: TGTGCCAGCAGCTTGGGGAGCGGGGCACATAGCACAGATACGCAGTATTTT. It is translated as CASSLGSGAHSTDTQYF.

The chain's CDR3 is CASQLDGGPGNTIYF. The CDR3 DNA reads as TGTGCCAGCCAGCTTGACGGAGGACCTGGAAACACCATATATTTT. V gene TRBV7-9 combines with J gene TRBJ1-3; D call uncertain. The CDR3 loop spans 15 amino acids. Germline CDR1 is SEHNR and CDR2 is FQNEAQ (reference sequence). With 8 bases removed from V and 2 bases from J, the gap between germline ends came to 16 bases.